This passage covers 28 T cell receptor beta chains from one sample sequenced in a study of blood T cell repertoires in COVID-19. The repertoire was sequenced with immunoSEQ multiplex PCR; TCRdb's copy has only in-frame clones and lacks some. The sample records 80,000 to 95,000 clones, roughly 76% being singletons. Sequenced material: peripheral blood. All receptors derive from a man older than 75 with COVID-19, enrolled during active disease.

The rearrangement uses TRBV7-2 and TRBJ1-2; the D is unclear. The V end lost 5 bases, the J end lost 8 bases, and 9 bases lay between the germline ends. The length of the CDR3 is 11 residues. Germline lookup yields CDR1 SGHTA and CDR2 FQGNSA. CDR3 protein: CASSPSGGYTF. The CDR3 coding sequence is TGTGCCAGCAGCCCTTCGGGGGGCTACACCTTC.

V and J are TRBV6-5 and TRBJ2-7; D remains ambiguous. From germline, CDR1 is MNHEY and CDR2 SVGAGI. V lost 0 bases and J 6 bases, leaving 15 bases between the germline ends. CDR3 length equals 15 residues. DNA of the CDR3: TGTGCCAGCAGTTACTCGAAAGATAGCCCCCGCGAGCAGTACTTC. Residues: CASSYSKDSPREQYF.

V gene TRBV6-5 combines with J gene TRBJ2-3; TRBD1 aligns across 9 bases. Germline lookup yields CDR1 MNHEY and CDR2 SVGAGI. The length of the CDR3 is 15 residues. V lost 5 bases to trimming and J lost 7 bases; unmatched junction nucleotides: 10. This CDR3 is CASSLAGQGGNTQYF. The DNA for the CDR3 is TGTGCCAGCAGTCTCGCGGGACAGGGAGGGAATACGCAGTATTTT.

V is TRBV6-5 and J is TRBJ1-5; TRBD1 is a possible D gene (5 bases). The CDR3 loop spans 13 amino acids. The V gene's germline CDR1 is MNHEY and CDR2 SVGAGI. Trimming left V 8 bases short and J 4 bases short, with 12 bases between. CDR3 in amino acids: CASGGRLNQPQHF. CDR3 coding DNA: TGTGCCAGCGGGGGGAGACTGAATCAGCCCCAGCATTTT.

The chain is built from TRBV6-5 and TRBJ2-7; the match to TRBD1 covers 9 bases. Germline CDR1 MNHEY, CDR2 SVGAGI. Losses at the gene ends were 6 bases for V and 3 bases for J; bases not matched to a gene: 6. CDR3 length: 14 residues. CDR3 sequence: CASSRDRDGYEQYF. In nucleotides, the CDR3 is TGTGCCAGCAGCCGGGACAGGGATGGCTACGAGCAGTACTTC.

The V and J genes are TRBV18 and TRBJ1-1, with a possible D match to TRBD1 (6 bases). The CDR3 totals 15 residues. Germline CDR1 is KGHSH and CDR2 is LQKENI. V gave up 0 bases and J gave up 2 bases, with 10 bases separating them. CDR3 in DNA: TGTGCCAGCTCACCACCTTGGGGGCGCAACACTGAAGCTTTCTTT. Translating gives CASSPPWGRNTEAFF.

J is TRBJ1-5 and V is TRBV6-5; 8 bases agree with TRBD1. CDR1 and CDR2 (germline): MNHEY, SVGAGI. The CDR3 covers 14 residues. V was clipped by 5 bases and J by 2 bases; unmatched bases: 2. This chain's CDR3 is CASSPQGGNQPQHF. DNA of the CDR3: TGTGCCAGCAGTCCACAGGGGGGCAATCAGCCCCAGCATTTT.

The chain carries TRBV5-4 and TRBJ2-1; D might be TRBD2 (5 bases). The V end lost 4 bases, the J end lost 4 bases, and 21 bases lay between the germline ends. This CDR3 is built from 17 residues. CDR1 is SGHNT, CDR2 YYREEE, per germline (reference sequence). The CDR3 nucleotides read TGTGCCAGCAGCCACCAGGTCGGGGTTTCCGGTTACAATGAGCAGTTCTTC. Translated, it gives CASSHQVGVSGYNEQFF.

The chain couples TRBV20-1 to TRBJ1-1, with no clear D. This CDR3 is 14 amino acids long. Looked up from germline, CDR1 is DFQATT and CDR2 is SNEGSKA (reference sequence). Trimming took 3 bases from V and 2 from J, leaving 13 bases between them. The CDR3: CSASRRAQNTEAFF. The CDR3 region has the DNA TGCAGTGCTAGTCGTAGAGCCCAAAACACTGAAGCTTTCTTT.

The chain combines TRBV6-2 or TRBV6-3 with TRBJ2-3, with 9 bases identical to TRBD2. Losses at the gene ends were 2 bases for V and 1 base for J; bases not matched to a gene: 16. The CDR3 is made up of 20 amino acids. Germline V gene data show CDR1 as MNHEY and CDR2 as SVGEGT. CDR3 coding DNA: TGTGCCAGCAGTTACGTCCCGGGGAGGGCAAGACTAGCGGGCACAGATACGCAGTATTTT. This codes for CASSYVPGRARLAGTDTQYF.

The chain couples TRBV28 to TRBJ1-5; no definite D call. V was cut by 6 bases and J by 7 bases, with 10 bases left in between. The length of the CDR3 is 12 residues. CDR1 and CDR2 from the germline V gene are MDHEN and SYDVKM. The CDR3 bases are TGTGCCAGCAGACTTCTCCAACAGCCCCAGCATTTT. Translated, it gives CASRLLQQPQHF.

This CDR3 reads CASSPDRVSGNTIYF. In DNA form, the CDR3 reads TGTGCCAGCTCACCGGACAGGGTCTCTGGAAACACCATATATTTT. The chain joins TRBV18 to TRBJ1-3; 8 bases fit TRBD1. Unmatched junction bases numbered 1, after V lost 3 bases and J lost 0 bases. The length of the CDR3 is 15 residues. Germline CDR1 reads KGHSH; CDR2 reads LQKENI.

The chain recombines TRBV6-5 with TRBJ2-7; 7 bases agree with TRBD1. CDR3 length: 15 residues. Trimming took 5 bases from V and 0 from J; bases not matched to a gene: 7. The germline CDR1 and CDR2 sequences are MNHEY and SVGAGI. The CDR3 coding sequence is TGTGCCAGCAGTCTCGAAGAGGGGGCCTCCTACGAGCAGTACTTC. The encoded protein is CASSLEEGASYEQYF.

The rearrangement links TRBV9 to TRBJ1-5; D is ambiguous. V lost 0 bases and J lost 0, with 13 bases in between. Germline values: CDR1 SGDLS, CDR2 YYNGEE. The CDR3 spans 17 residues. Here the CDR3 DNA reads TGTGCCAGCAGCGTAGATGCAGTCCCTTATAGCAATCAGCCCCAGCATTTT. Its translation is CASSVDAVPYSNQPQHF. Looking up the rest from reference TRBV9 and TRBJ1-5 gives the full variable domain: DSGVTQTPKHLITATGQRVTLRCSPRSGDLSVYWYQQSLDQGLQFLIQYYNGEERAKGNILERFSAQQFPDLHSELNLSSLELGDSALYFCASSVDAVPYSNQPQHFGDGTRLSIL.

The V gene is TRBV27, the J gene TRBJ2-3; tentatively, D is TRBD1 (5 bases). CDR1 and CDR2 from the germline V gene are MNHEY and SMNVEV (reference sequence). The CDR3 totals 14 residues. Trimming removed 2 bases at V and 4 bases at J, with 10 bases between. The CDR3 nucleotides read TGTGCCAGCAGTTTAGGCAGGGCCGCAGATACGCAGTATTTT. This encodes CASSLGRAADTQYF.

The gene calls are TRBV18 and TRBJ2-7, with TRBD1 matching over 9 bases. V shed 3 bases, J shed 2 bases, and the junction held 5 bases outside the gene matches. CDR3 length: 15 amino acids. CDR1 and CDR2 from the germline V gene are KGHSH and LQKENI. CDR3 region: CASSPGTGTPYEQYF. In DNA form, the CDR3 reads TGTGCCAGCTCACCCGGGACAGGGACTCCCTACGAGCAGTACTTC.

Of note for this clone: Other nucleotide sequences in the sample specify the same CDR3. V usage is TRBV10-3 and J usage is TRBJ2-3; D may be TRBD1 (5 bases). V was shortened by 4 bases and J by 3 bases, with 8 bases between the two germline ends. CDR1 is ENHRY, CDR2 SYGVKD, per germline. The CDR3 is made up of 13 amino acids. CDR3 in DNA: TGTGCCATCAGTGGGGGCGGAACAGATACGCAGTATTTT. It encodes CAISGGGTDTQYF.

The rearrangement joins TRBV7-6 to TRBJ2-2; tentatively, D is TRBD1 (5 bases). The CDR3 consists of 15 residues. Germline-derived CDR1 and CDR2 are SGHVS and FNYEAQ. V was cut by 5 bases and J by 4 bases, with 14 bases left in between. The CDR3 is CASSPTGPTTGELFF. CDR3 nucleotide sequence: TGTGCCAGCAGCCCTACAGGTCCAACCACCGGGGAGCTGTTTTTT.

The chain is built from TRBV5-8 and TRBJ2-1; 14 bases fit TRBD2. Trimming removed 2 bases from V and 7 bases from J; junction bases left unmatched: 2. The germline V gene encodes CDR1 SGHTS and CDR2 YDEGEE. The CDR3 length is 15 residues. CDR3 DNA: TGTGCCAGCAGCTTAGGACTAGCGGGGGGTAATGAGCAGTTCTTC. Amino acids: CASSLGLAGGNEQFF.

In DNA, the CDR3 is TGTGCCAGCAGCCAACGCGCGAACACCGGGGAGCTGTTTTTT. Its translation is CASSQRANTGELFF. The V gene is TRBV7-9, the J gene TRBJ2-2, with D uncertain. Germline CDR1 and CDR2: SEHNR and FQNEAQ (reference sequence). The CDR3 extends over 14 amino acids. The ends were cut back, 5 bases at V and 0 bases at J, with 7 bases in the middle. Full variable domain (rest looked up from reference TRBV7-9 and TRBJ2-2): DTGVSQNPRHKITKRGQNVTFRCDPISEHNRLYWYRQTLGQGPEFLTYFQNEAQLEKSRLLSDRFSAERPKGSFSTLEIQRTEQGDSAMYLCASSQRANTGELFFGEGSRLTVL.

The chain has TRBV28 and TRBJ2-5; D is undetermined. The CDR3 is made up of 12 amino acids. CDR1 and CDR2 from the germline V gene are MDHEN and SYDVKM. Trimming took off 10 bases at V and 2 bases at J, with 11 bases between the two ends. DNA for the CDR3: TGTGCCACCTCAGGTGATCAAGAGACCCAGTACTTC. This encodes CATSGDQETQYF.

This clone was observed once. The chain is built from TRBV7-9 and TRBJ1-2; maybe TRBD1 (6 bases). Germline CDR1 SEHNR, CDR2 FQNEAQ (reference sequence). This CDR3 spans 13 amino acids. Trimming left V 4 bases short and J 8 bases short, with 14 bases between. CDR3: CASSSGQLFGYTF. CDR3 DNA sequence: TGTGCCAGCAGCTCAGGACAGCTTTTCGGCTACACCTTC. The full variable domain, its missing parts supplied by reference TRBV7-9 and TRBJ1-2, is DTGVSQNPRHKITKRGQNVTFRCDPISEHNRLYWYRQTLGQGPEFLTYFQNEAQLEKSRLLSDRFSAERPKGSFSTLEIQRTEQGDSAMYLCASSSGQLFGYTFGSGTRLTVV.

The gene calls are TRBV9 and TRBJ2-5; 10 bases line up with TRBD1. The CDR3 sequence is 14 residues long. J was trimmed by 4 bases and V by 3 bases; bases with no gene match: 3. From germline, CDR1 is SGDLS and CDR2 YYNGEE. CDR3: CASSGQGARETQYF. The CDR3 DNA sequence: TGTGCCAGCAGCGGACAGGGGGCGAGAGAGACCCAGTACTTC.

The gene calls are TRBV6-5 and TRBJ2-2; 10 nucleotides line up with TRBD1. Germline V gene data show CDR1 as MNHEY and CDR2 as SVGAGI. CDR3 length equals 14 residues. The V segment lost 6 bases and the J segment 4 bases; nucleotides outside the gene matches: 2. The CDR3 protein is CASRGTGVTGELFF. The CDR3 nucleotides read TGTGCCAGCAGAGGGACAGGGGTCACCGGGGAGCTGTTTTTT.

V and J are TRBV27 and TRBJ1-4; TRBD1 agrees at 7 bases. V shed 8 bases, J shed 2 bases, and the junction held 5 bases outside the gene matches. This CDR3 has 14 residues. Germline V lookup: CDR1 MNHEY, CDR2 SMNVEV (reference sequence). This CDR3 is CASSRGFTNEKLFF. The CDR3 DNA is TGTGCCAGCTCCAGGGGGTTCACTAATGAAAAACTGTTTTTT.

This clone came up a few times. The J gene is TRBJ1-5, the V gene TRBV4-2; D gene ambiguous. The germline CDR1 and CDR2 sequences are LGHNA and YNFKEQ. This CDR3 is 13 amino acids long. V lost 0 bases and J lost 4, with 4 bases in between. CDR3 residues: CASSQELNQPQHF. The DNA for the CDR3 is TGTGCCAGCAGCCAAGAACTGAATCAGCCCCAGCATTTT.

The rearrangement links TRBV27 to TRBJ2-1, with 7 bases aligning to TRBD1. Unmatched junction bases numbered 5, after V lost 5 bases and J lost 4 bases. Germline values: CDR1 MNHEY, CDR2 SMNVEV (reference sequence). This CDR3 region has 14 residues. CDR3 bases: TGTGCCAGCAGTAGACAGGGTTTATACAATGAGCAGTTCTTC. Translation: CASSRQGLYNEQFF.

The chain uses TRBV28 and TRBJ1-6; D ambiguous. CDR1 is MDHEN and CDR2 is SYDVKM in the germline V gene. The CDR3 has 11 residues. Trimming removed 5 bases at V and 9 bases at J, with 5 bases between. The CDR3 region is CASSPGSPLHF. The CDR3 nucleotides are TGTGCCAGCAGTCCGGGTTCACCCCTCCACTTT.